The present T cell receptor (beta chain) was sequenced within a study of blood T cell repertoires in COVID-19. Repertoires were generated with immunoSEQ multiplex PCR, while TCRdb's copy carries only in-frame clones and drops some. The sample yields just over 650,000 clones, about nine tenths seen once. Material: peripheral blood. The clonotype comes from a woman younger than 30 with acute or convalescent COVID-19.

CDR3 sequence (DNA): TGTGCCAGCAGATCAAACAGGGGAGCGGACACTGAAGCTTTCTTT. Translated, it gives CASRSNRGADTEAFF. The chain is built from TRBV6-5 and TRBJ1-1; 7 bases fit TRBD1. The CDR3 is made up of 15 amino acids. V shed 6 bases and J 3 bases; nucleotides not matched to a gene: 10. CDR1 and CDR2 from the germline V gene are MNHEY and SVGAGI.